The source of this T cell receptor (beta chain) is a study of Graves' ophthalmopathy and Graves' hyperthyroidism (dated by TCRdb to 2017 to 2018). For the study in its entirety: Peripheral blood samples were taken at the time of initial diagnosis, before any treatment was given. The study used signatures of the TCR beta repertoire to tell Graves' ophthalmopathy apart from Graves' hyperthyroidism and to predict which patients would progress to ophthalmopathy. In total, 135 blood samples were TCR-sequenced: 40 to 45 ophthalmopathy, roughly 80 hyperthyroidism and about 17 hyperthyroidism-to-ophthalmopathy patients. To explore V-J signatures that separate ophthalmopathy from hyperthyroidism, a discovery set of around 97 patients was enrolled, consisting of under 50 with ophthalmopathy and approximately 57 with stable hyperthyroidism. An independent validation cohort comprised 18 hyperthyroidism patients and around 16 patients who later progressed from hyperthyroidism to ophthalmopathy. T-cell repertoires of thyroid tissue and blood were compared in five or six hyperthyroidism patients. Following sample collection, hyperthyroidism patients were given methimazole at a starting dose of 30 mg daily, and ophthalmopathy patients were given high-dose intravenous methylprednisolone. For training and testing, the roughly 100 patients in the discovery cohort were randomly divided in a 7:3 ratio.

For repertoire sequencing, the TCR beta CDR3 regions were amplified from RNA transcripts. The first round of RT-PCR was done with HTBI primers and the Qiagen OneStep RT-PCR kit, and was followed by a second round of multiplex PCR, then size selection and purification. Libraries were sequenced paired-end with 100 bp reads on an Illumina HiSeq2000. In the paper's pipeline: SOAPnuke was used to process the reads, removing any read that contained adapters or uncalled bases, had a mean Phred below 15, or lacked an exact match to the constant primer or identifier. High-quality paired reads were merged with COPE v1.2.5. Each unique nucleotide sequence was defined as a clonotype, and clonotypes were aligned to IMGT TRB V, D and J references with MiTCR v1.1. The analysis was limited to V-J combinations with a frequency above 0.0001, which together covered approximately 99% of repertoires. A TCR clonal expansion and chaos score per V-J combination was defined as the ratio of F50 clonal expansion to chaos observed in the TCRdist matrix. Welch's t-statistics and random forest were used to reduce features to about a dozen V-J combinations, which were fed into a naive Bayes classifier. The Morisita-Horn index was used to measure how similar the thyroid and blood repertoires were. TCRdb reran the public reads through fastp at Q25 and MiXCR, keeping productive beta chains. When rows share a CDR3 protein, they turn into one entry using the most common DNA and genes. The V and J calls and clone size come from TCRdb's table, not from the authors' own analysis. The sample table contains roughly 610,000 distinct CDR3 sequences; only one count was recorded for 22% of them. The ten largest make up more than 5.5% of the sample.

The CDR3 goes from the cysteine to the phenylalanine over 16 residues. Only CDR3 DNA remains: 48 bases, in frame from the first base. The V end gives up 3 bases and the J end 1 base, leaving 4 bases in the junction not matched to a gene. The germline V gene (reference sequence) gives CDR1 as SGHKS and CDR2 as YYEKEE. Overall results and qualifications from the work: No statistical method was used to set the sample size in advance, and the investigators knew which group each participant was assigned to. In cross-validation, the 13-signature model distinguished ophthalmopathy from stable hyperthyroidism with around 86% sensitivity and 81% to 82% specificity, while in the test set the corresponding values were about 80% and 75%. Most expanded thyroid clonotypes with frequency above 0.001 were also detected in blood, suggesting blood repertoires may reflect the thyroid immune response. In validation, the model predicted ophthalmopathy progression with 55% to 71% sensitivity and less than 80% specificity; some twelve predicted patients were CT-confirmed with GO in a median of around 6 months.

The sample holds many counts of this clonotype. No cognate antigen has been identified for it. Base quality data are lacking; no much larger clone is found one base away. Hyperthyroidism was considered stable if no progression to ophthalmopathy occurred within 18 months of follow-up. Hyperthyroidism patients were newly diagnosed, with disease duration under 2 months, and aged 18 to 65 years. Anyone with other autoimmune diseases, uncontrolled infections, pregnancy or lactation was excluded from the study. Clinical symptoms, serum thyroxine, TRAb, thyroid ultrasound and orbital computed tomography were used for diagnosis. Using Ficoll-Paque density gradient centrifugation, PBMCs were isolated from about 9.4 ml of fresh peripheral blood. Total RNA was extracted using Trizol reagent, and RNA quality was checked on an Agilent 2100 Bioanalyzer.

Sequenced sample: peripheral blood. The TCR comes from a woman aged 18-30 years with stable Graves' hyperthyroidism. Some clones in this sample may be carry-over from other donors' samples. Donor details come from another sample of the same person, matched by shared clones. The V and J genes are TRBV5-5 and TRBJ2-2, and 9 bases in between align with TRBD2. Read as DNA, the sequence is TGTGCCAGCAGCTCCAGACTAGCGGTGAACACCGGGGAGCTGTTTTTT. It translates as CASSSRLAVNTGELFF.